This TCR beta chain was identified during a study of control samples from healthy donors and cancer patients (dated by TCRdb to the early 2020s). The library relied on the immunoSEQ multiplex PCR assay. What TCRdb holds here is the immuneACCESS table cut down to in-frame rearrangements. Part of the clones is not present; checked against another copy, under half of the missing clones reflect an unresolved V gene, and the others are unexplained. This sample gives over 15,000 clones in total; about four fifths of them show up just once. The top ten hold roughly 26% of the sample. This clone was seen only once. It has no known antigen specificity. Qualities for individual bases were not recorded, and no much larger clone is one base off. CDR3 length: 14 amino acids, cysteine to phenylalanine. Just the 42-base CDR3 DNA is kept, in frame starting at base 1. The V end gives up 4 bases and the J end 4 bases, leaving 2 bases in the junction not matched to a gene. As encoded in the germline V gene, CDR1 is SNHLY while CDR2 is FYNNEI.

This TCR was recovered from a man older than 75 with head and neck cancer. Recombination joined TRBV2 with TRBJ2-7, with 12 middle bases fitting TRBD2. Specimen: PBMCs. This receptor carries the CDR3 CASSGGTSGYEQYF. The DNA is as follows: TGTGCCAGCAGTGGAGGGACTAGCGGGTACGAGCAGTACTTC.